The source of this T cell receptor beta chain is a study of cytomegalovirus exposure and HLA in healthy donors. Turning to the study itself: Within the Caucasian-associated ancestry cluster were about 81% of the roughly 430 genotyped donors.

The germline V gene encodes CDR1 SGHRS and CDR2 YFSETQ. This CDR3 spans 14 amino acids. Deletions cut 0 bases from V and 5 bases from J, with 12 bases between. The PCR was carried out with 60 Vbeta primers and 13 Jbeta primers. Here immunoSEQ multiplex PCR was the method, and the copy in TCRdb shows in-frame clones only, minus some. The sample lists 200,000 to 250,000 clones, 80% to 90% occurring once. The chain employs TRBV5-1 and TRBJ2-7; perhaps TRBD1 as D (5 bases). What was sequenced was PBMCs. The sequence derives from a girl aged 2-10 years in good health and CMV-seronegative. The DNA for the CDR3 is TGCGCCAGCAGCTTGGGTGGGGCCTGGGACGAGCAGTACTTC. Protein product: CASSLGGAWDEQYF.